This TCR beta chain was identified in a study of a mutant IDH1 vaccine in newly diagnosed glioma. In regard to this clone: What it recognizes is unknown.

The time point is: week 5, during vaccination. Every vaccination contained 300 ug of the mutant IDH1 20-mer peptide and was paired with topical imiquimod. The study enrolled donors with new WHO grade 3 or 4 IDH1-mutant, ATRX-lost astrocytomas. Clones were read by immunoSEQ multiplex PCR, and TCRdb kept only the in-frame ones, dropping some. The sample records under 95,000 clones, roughly nine tenths being singletons. The clonotype originates from a woman in her forties or fifties with glioma. This sample comprised PBMCs, obtained from a glioma patient whose treatment included an IDH1 peptide vaccine.

The CDR3 spells CASSQDLVRVREQYF. DNA of the CDR3: TGCGCCAGCAGCCAAGATCTCGTCAGGGTACGCGAGCAGTACTTC. The V call is TRBV4-1, the J call TRBJ2-7; a possible D gene is TRBD1 (5 bases). The CDR3 totals 15 residues. Trimming took off 0 bases at V and 6 bases at J, with 15 bases between the two ends. CDR1 and CDR2 (germline): MGHRA, YSYEKL.